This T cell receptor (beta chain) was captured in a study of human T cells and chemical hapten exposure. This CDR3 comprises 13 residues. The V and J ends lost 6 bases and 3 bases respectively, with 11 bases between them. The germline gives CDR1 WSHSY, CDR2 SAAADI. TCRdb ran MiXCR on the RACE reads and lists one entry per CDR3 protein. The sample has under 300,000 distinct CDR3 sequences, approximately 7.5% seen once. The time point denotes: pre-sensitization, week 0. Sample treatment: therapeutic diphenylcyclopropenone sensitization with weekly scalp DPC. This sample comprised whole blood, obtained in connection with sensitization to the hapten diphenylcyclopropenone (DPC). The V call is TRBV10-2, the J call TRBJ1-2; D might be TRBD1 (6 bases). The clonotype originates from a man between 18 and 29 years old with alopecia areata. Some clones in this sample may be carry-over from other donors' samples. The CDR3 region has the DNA TGCGCCAGCAGAGAACAGGGCCACTATGGCTACACCTTC. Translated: CASREQGHYGYTF.